The rows below give T cell receptor beta chains drawn from one sample of a study of cytomegalovirus exposure and HLA in healthy donors. Clones were read by immunoSEQ multiplex PCR, and TCRdb kept only the in-frame ones, dropping some. Of tens of thousands of clones listed, around 68% are singletons. What was sequenced was PBMCs. Receptors were obtained from a man aged 50-59 years in good health and CMV-seropositive. Each CDR3 is given with its conserved first and last residue.

cdr3_length: 15
j_call: TRBJ1-5
v_call: TRBV19
cdr3_aa: CASSLGTGDNQPQHF

cdr3_length: 15
j_call: TRBJ2-7
v_call: TRBV7-2
cdr3_aa: CASSLSDRGLYEQYF

cdr3_length: 16
j_call: TRBJ2-3
v_call: TRBV30
cdr3_aa: CAWSTWTSGGVDTQYF

cdr3_length: 12
j_call: TRBJ1-5
v_call: TRBV7-9
cdr3_aa: CASSLSGEPQHF

cdr3_length: 12
j_call: TRBJ1-2
v_call: TRBV10-1
cdr3_aa: CASMGPYYGYTF

cdr3_length: 16
j_call: TRBJ2-1
v_call: TRBV5-1
cdr3_aa: CASSFWSGLSHNEQFF

cdr3_length: 19
j_call: TRBJ2-6
v_call: TRBV27
cdr3_aa: CASSLFSAGWLSGANVLTF

cdr3_length: 17
j_call: TRBJ2-1
v_call: TRBV5-6
cdr3_aa: CASSLEAGRGGNNEQFF

cdr3_length: 15
j_call: TRBJ2-5
v_call: TRBV5-4
cdr3_aa: CASSAGLAEWETQYF

cdr3_length: 12
j_call: TRBJ2-3
v_call: TRBV15
cdr3_aa: CALGGSTDTQYF

cdr3_length: 14
j_call: TRBJ1-1
v_call: TRBV6-5
cdr3_aa: CASSQNSGVTEAFF

cdr3_length: 16
j_call: TRBJ2-7
v_call: TRBV29-1
cdr3_aa: CSVDGGLAGGPREQYF

cdr3_length: 14
j_call: TRBJ1-2
v_call: TRBV6-5
cdr3_aa: CASRVGRGGYGYTF

cdr3_length: 19
j_call: TRBJ2-1
v_call: TRBV7-2
cdr3_aa: CASSLVRTSGRALGNEQFF

cdr3_length: 15
j_call: TRBJ1-2
v_call: TRBV4-1
cdr3_aa: CASSPWDNLPQGYTF

cdr3_length: 14
j_call: TRBJ2-3
v_call: TRBV5-4
cdr3_aa: CASSSRGQADTQYF

cdr3_length: 17
j_call: TRBJ2-5
v_call: TRBV7-2
cdr3_aa: CASSFEGLAPYQETQYF

cdr3_length: 14
j_call: TRBJ1-2
v_call: TRBV29-1
cdr3_aa: CSVQDSKRNYGYTF

cdr3_length: 13
j_call: TRBJ2-5
v_call: TRBV4-1
cdr3_aa: CASSQRELETQYF

cdr3_length: 13
j_call: TRBJ2-7
v_call: TRBV28
cdr3_aa: CASRRGITYEQYF

cdr3_length: 15
j_call: TRBJ1-4
v_call: TRBV7-6
cdr3_aa: CASSLVGTGNEKLFF

cdr3_length: 11
j_call: TRBJ2-5
v_call: TRBV20-1
cdr3_aa: CSARGEVTQYF

cdr3_length: 11
j_call: TRBJ2-5
v_call: TRBV20-1
cdr3_aa: CSARLEETQYF

cdr3_length: 11
j_call: TRBJ2-7
v_call: TRBV6-1
cdr3_aa: CASSDQDEQYF

cdr3_length: 14
j_call: TRBJ1-1
v_call: TRBV6-5
cdr3_aa: CASSRLDRALEAFF

cdr3_length: 14
j_call: TRBJ1-2
v_call: TRBV27
cdr3_aa: CASSFNGANYGYTF

cdr3_length: 16
j_call: TRBJ2-3
v_call: TRBV27
cdr3_aa: CASSWERGTSTDTQYF

cdr3_length: 13
j_call: TRBJ2-7
v_call: TRBV7-9
cdr3_aa: CASTQAGAYEQYF

cdr3_length: 13
j_call: TRBJ1-1
v_call: TRBV28
cdr3_aa: CAITGSWGTEAFF

cdr3_length: 13
j_call: TRBJ1-1
v_call: TRBV7-9
cdr3_aa: CASSLEGKGGAFF

cdr3_length: 13
j_call: TRBJ1-2
v_call: TRBV28
cdr3_aa: CASAGTANYGYTF

cdr3_length: 15
j_call: TRBJ1-5
v_call: TRBV6-6
cdr3_aa: CASLAIQPRDQPQHF

cdr3_length: 15
j_call: TRBJ1-5
v_call: TRBV19
cdr3_aa: CATNRGALSNQPQHF

cdr3_length: 13
j_call: TRBJ1-5
v_call: TRBV29-1
cdr3_aa: CSVEAGAGQPQHF

cdr3_length: 14
j_call: TRBJ1-1
v_call: TRBV7-9
cdr3_aa: CASSSGHQNTEAFF

cdr3_length: 14
j_call: TRBJ1-1
v_call: TRBV6-5
cdr3_aa: CASSYSSGITEAFF